These 5 T cell receptor beta chains were all obtained from the same sample, sequenced in a study of blood T cell repertoires in COVID-19. This table comes from immunoSEQ multiplex PCR, and its TCRdb copy is limited to in-frame clones, with some not included. This table has just over 6,000 clones, about 90% appearing once. The sequenced sample was peripheral blood. These receptors were obtained from a human donor in a cohort sampled during active COVID-19.

V and J are TRBV5-1 and TRBJ2-3; TRBD2 is a possible D gene (6 bases). The V gene lost 6 bases and the J gene lost 0 bases, with 14 bases spanning the gap. This CDR3 is 15 amino acids long. Germline CDR1 is SGHRS and CDR2 is YFSETQ. CDR3 coding DNA: TGCGCCAGCACCGCCGGGAGCGAGAGCACAGATACGCAGTATTTT. Its translation: CASTAGSESTDTQYF.

The V gene is TRBV3-1 (or the pseudogene TRBV3-2), the J gene TRBJ2-5, with 8 bases identical to TRBD2. Looked up from germline, CDR1 is LGHDT and CDR2 is YNNKEL (reference sequence). This CDR3 has 16 amino acids. V lost 1 base and J lost 4; bases outside the gene matches: 8. The CDR3 spells CASSQVTGGPLETQYF. Here the CDR3 DNA reads TGTGCCAGCAGCCAAGTGACGGGAGGGCCTTTAGAGACCCAGTACTTC.

J is TRBJ2-7 and V is TRBV5-1; TRBD1 matches 9 bases. The CDR3 has 14 amino acids. Germline assignment: CDR1 SGHRS and CDR2 YFSETQ. With V trimmed by 4 bases and J by 4 bases, 6 bases remained unmatched. CDR3: CASSRTGGGYEQYF. The DNA for the CDR3 is TGCGCCAGCAGCCGCACAGGGGGCGGGTACGAGCAGTACTTC.

The chain carries TRBV9 and TRBJ2-1, with TRBD2 matching over 10 bases. From germline, CDR1 is SGDLS and CDR2 YYNGEE. The CDR3 runs 19 residues. V lost 5 bases to trimming and J lost 2 bases; unmatched junction nucleotides: 16. CDR3 protein: CASRITSGTLRRTYNEQFF. CDR3 coding DNA: TGTGCCAGCAGAATAACTAGCGGGACCCTTCGTCGCACCTACAATGAGCAGTTCTTC.

The genes are TRBV6-4 and TRBJ2-2; weak D call: TRBD2 (6 bases). V shed 2 bases and J shed 4 bases, with 11 bases lying between them. This CDR3 is built from 15 residues. Germline-derived CDR1 and CDR2 are MRHNA and SNTAGT. This chain's CDR3 is CASSDRAGSTGELFF. In DNA, the CDR3 is TGTGCCAGCAGTGACAGGGCGGGAAGCACCGGGGAGCTGTTTTTT.